This T cell receptor (beta chain) was identified in a study of OX40 agonist ivuxolimab in advanced cancers. On the study more broadly: Melanoma, hepatocellular carcinoma, head and neck or renal cell cancer occurred in dose-escalation patients. Whole-study results and caveats: CD4+ and CD8+ blood T cells expanded clonally by week 6 at 0.1 to 3.0 mg/kg. Relative to CD4+ cells, CD8+ T cells on average had more expanded clones. Normalized T-cell clonal expansion was also low in a subset of nonresponders.

This CDR3 contains 15 residues. The germline V and J ends were trimmed by 4 bases and 4 bases, with 13 bases remaining between them. In germline, CDR1 is MNHEY, CDR2 SMNVEV (reference sequence). The repertoire was sequenced with immunoSEQ multiplex PCR; TCRdb's copy has only in-frame clones and lacks some. The sample consists of 50,000 to 75,000 clones, around 90% of them appearing once. Points on this clone: Antigen: not known.

The sequence derives from an adult with an advanced solid tumor such as melanoma, head and neck, liver or kidney cancer. This chain links TRBV27 with TRBJ2-2; unclear D gene. This specimen consisted of CD4+ or CD8+ T cells sorted from blood, obtained in a trial of the OX40 agonist ivuxolimab. The CDR3 DNA is TGTGCCAGCAGTTCCCCACCGAAGCTCACCGGGGAGCTGTTTTTT. Amino acids: CASSSPPKLTGELFF.